The TCR beta chain described here comes from a study of T cell responses to AZD1222 COVID-19 vaccine. Some clones are missing from TCRdb's copy, which holds only in-frame ones; the method was immunoSEQ multiplex PCR. The sample includes about 100,000 clones, around 94% seen only once; the top ten take around 2%. The CDR3 runs 14 residues. From germline, CDR1 is LNHDA and CDR2 SQIVND (reference sequence). V lost 3 bases, J lost 0 bases, and 5 bases lay in between. This chain uses TRBV19 with TRBJ1-4, with no clear D. This material consisted of peripheral blood, taken on day 0 of AZD1222 vaccination. This receptor was obtained from an adult in good health. CDR3 amino acids: CASSIRATNEKLFF. The CDR3, as DNA: TGTGCCAGTAGTATCCGAGCAACTAATGAAAAACTGTTTTTT.